Listed below are T cell receptor beta chains from one sample, sequenced in a study of T cell clusters in autoimmune cytopenias. One entry per CDR3 protein, without DNA, is what TCRdb gives after re-calling the multiplex PCR reads. There are 9,500 to 15,000 distinct CDR3 sequences in the sample, with about 2.9% held by the top ten. Sequencing used peripheral blood. The receptors here all came from a human donor with an autoimmune cytopenia or autoimmune hepatitis (not recorded which). The CDR3 runs from the conserved cysteine through the conserved F or W. Each record gives: J gene, clone size, V gene, CDR3 protein. Size is omitted from some rows. Given values are once, few, many or a class for expanded clones.

j_call: TRBJ2-1; clone_size: .; v_call: TRBV6-6; cdr3_aa: CASRPPRGTLSYNEQFF
j_call: TRBJ2-1; clone_size: .; v_call: TRBV18; cdr3_aa: CASSPDSSYNEQFF
j_call: TRBJ2-1; clone_size: .; v_call: TRBV12-3/TRBV12-4; cdr3_aa: CASSLRQGSSYNEQFF
j_call: TRBJ2-3; clone_size: .; v_call: TRBV10-3; cdr3_aa: CASRSDREGTDTQYF
j_call: TRBJ1-5; clone_size: .; v_call: TRBV6-1; cdr3_aa: CASRKQGNSNQPQHF
j_call: TRBJ1-4; clone_size: .; v_call: TRBV6-1; cdr3_aa: CASSRRNEKLFF
j_call: TRBJ1-4; clone_size: .; v_call: TRBV19; cdr3_aa: CASSILGEKLFF
j_call: TRBJ1-2; clone_size: .; v_call: TRBV12-3/TRBV12-4; cdr3_aa: CASRGLVYGYTF
j_call: TRBJ2-3; clone_size: .; v_call: TRBV30; cdr3_aa: CAWSVSGGTDTQYF
j_call: TRBJ1-5; clone_size: .; v_call: TRBV7-2; cdr3_aa: CASSLGGDQPQHF
j_call: TRBJ1-5; clone_size: .; v_call: TRBV19; cdr3_aa: CASSIETGQGLQPQHF
j_call: TRBJ1-5; clone_size: .; v_call: TRBV19; cdr3_aa: CASSGDRNNQPQHF
j_call: TRBJ1-3; clone_size: .; v_call: TRBV6-1; cdr3_aa: CASSEQGATGNTIYF
j_call: TRBJ1-1; clone_size: .; v_call: TRBV10-1; cdr3_aa: CASSESDKGLNTEAFF
j_call: TRBJ1-4; clone_size: .; v_call: TRBV5-6; cdr3_aa: CASSLTGVNEKLFF
j_call: TRBJ2-4; clone_size: .; v_call: TRBV12-3/TRBV12-4; cdr3_aa: CASTDRDRVDIQYF
j_call: TRBJ2-5; clone_size: .; v_call: TRBV5-6; cdr3_aa: CASSLARGQETQYF
j_call: TRBJ1-3; clone_size: .; v_call: TRBV19; cdr3_aa: CASSYGRASGNTIYF
j_call: TRBJ1-2; clone_size: .; v_call: TRBV6-5; cdr3_aa: CASGRQGADGYTF
j_call: TRBJ2-5; clone_size: .; v_call: TRBV7-6; cdr3_aa: CASSLAGTAEETQYF
j_call: TRBJ2-1; clone_size: .; v_call: TRBV7-2; cdr3_aa: CASSLIGNEQFF
j_call: TRBJ1-1; clone_size: medium-sized; v_call: TRBV29-1; cdr3_aa: CSVDGGRATEAFF
j_call: TRBJ2-5; clone_size: .; v_call: TRBV12-3/TRBV12-4; cdr3_aa: CASSLYLAGETQYF
j_call: TRBJ2-1; clone_size: .; v_call: TRBV30; cdr3_aa: CAWSVLQRGPLHEQFF
j_call: TRBJ1-1; clone_size: .; v_call: TRBV12-5; cdr3_aa: CASGLWVTPRLDTEAFF
j_call: TRBJ2-1; clone_size: medium-sized; v_call: TRBV29-1; cdr3_aa: CSVEGGDRIYNEQFF
j_call: TRBJ1-6; clone_size: .; v_call: TRBV30; cdr3_aa: CAWRLALTNSPLHF
j_call: TRBJ2-2; clone_size: .; v_call: TRBV10-3; cdr3_aa: CAISEFTDTGELFF
j_call: TRBJ1-2; clone_size: .; v_call: TRBV12-3/TRBV12-4; cdr3_aa: CASRQTGSYGYTF
j_call: TRBJ2-6; clone_size: .; v_call: TRBV5-1; cdr3_aa: CASSLTASGANVLTF
j_call: TRBJ2-7; clone_size: medium-sized; v_call: TRBV29-1; cdr3_aa: CSVTPGGGLAPYEQYF
j_call: TRBJ2-2; clone_size: .; v_call: TRBV5-1; cdr3_aa: CASSLDPWGGELFF
j_call: TRBJ2-7; clone_size: .; v_call: TRBV6-2/TRBV6-3; cdr3_aa: CASSWDGQGAFNEQYF
j_call: TRBJ2-5; clone_size: .; v_call: TRBV5-6; cdr3_aa: CASSLVVGKETQYF
j_call: TRBJ2-7; clone_size: .; v_call: TRBV5-5; cdr3_aa: CASSLELLAYEQYF
j_call: TRBJ1-6; clone_size: .; v_call: TRBV6-5; cdr3_aa: CAIGSYNSPLHF
j_call: TRBJ1-1; clone_size: .; v_call: TRBV19; cdr3_aa: CATGGYMNTEAFF
j_call: TRBJ2-3; clone_size: .; v_call: TRBV11-1; cdr3_aa: CASSLDGFADTQYF
j_call: TRBJ2-2; clone_size: .; v_call: TRBV6-5; cdr3_aa: CASKNRRAPPPGELFF
j_call: TRBJ1-6; clone_size: .; v_call: TRBV6-5; cdr3_aa: CASSYSYNSPLHF
j_call: TRBJ2-5; clone_size: .; v_call: TRBV6-1; cdr3_aa: CASRLDRGQETQYF
j_call: TRBJ1-2; clone_size: .; v_call: TRBV7-6; cdr3_aa: CASSLEAAANYGYTF
j_call: TRBJ2-3; clone_size: .; v_call: TRBV6-1; cdr3_aa: CASSEVYTAYQYF
j_call: TRBJ2-2; clone_size: medium-sized; v_call: TRBV5-5; cdr3_aa: CASSLSLGDTGELFF
j_call: TRBJ2-1; clone_size: .; v_call: TRBV27; cdr3_aa: CASRAGQGGNEQFF
j_call: TRBJ1-2; clone_size: .; v_call: TRBV6-5; cdr3_aa: CASSYRGDRGGGYTF
j_call: TRBJ1-6; clone_size: .; v_call: TRBV30; cdr3_aa: CAWRGQMNSPLHF